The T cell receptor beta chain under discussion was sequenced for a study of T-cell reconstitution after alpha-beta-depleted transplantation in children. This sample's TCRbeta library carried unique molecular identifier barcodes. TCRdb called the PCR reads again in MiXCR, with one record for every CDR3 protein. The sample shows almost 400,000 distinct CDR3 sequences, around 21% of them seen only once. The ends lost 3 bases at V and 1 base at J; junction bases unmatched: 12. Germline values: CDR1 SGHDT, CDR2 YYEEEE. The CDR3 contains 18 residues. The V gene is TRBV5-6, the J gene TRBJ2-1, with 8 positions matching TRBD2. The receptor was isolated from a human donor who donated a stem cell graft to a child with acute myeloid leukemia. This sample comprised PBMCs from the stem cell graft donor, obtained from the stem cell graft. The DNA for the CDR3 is TGTGCCAGCAGCTCTTTAGCGGGAAGCACGGTATCCTACAATGAGCAGTTCTTC. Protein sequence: CASSSLAGSTVSYNEQFF.